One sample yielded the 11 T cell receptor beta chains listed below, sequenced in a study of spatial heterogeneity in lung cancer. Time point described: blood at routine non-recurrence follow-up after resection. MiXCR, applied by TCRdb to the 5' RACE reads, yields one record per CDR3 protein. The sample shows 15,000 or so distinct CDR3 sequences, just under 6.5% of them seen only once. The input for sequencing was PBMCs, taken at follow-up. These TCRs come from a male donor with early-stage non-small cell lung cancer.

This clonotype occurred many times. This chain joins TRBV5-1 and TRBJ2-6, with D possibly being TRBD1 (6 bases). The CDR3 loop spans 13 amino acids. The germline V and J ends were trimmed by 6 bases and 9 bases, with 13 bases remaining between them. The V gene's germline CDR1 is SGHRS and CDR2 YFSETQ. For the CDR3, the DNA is TGCGCCAGCACAGGGGCCAGGGGCAACGTCCTGACTTTC. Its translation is CASTGARGNVLTF.

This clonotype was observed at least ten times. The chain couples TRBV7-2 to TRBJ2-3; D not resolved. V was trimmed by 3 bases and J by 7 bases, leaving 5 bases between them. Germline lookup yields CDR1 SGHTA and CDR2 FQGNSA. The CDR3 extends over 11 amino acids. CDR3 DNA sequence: TGTGCCAGCAGCTTGTTAAATACGCAGTATTTT. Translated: CASSLLNTQYF.

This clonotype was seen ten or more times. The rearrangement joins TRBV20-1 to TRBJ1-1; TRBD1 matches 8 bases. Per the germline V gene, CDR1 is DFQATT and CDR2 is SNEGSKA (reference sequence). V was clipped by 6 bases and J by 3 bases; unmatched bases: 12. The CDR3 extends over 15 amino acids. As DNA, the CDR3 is TGCAGTGCCACCCCCGCAGGGGGCGCCGACACTGAAGCTTTCTTT. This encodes CSATPAGGADTEAFF.

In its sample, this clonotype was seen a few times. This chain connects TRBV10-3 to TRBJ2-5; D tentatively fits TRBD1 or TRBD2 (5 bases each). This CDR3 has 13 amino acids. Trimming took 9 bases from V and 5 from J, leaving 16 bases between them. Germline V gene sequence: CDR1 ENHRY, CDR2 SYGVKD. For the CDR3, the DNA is TGTGCCATTGCCAGGGAAAGGGAGGAGACCCAGTACTTC. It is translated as CAIAREREETQYF.

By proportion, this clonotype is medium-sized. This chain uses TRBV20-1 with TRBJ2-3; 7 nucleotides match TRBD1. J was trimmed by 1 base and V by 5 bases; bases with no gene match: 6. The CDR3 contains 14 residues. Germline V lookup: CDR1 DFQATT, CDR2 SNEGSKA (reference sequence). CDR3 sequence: CSAWDGQGTDTQYF. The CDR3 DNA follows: TGCAGTGCTTGGGACGGACAGGGCACAGATACGCAGTATTTT.

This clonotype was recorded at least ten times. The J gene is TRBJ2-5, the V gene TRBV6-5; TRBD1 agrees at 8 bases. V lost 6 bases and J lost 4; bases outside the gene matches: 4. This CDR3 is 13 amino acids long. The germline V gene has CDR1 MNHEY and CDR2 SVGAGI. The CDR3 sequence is CASSRDRGETQYF. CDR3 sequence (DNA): TGTGCCAGCAGCCGAGACAGGGGAGAGACCCAGTACTTC.

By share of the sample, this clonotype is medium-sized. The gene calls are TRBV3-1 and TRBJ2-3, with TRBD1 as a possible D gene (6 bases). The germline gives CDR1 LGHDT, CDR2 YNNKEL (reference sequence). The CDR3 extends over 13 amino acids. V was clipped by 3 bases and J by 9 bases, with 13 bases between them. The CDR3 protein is CASSQTGPSTQYF. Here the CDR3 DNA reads TGTGCCAGCAGCCAGACAGGCCCCAGCACGCAGTATTTT.

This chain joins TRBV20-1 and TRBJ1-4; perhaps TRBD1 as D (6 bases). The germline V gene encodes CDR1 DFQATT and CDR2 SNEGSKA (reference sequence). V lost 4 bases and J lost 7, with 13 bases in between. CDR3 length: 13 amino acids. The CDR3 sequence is CSATGTLTEKLFF. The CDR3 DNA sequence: TGCAGTGCTACCGGGACACTTACTGAAAAACTGTTTTTT.

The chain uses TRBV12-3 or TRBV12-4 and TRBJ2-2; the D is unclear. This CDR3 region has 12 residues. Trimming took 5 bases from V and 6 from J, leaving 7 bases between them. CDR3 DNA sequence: TGTGCCAGCAGTCCCGGAGCCGGGGAGCTGTTTTTT. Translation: CASSPGAGELFF.

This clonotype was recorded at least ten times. DNA for the CDR3: TGTGCCAGCAGCAGGACTAGCGGGAGCCACGAGCAGTACTTC. Encoded protein: CASSRTSGSHEQYF. The V and J genes are TRBV6-1 and TRBJ2-7, with 13 bases fitting TRBD2. Trimming at V came to 6 bases and at J to 5 bases, leaving 4 bases not matched to a gene. The CDR3 runs to 14 residues. The germline gives CDR1 MNHNS, CDR2 SASEGT.

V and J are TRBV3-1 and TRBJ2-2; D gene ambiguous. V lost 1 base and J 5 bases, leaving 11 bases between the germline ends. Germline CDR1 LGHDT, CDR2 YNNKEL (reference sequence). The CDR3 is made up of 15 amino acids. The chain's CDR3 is CASSQGPKRTGELFF. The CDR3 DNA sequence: TGTGCCAGCAGCCAAGGACCGAAAAGAACCGGGGAGCTGTTTTTT.